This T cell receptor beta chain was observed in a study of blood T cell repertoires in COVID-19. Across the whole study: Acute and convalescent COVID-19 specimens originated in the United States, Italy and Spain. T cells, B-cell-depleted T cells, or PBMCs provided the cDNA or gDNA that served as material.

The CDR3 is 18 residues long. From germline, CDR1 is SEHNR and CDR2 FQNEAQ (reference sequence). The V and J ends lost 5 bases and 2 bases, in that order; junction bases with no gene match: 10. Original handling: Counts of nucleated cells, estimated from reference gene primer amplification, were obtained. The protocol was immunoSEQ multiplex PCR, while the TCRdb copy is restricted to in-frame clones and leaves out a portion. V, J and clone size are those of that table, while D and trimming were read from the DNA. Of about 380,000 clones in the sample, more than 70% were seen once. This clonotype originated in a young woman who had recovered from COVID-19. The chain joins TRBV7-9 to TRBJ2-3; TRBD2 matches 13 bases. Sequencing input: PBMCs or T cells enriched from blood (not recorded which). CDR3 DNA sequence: TGTGCCAGCAGCCAGACTAGCGGGGGGCGAAGTCACACAGATACGCAGTATTTT. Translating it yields CASSQTSGGRSHTDTQYF.